One TCR beta chain is described in this entry. Its antigen is not known. Looked up from germline, CDR1 is SEHNR and CDR2 is FQNEAQ (reference sequence). V was pared by 4 bases and J by 0 bases, with 21 bases between. This CDR3 comprises 18 residues. The sample is drawn from a study of cytotoxic CD8 clonotypes in ibrutinib-treated CLL. About the study: Complete response was seen in 2 patients and partial in approximately 24; about twelve progressed and around 14 stayed remitted after a median approximately 70 months.

Whole-study results and caveats: Public clonotypes were rare and shrank or held steady on treatment. The times at which samples were taken varied between sustained-remission and progressing patients. Patients had baseline clonality above age-matched healthy donors, and this clonality moved with circulating CD8+ T-cell counts.

Libraries were prepared by immunoSEQ multiplex PCR; TCRdb keeps only in-frame clonotypes and omits some of them. The sample lists around 250,000 clones; around three quarters were seen once. This chain joins TRBV7-9 and TRBJ1-2; TRBD1 is a possible D gene (6 bases). The receptor was derived from a human donor with chronic lymphocytic leukemia. The specimen comprised PBMCs, sampled after 24 months of ibrutinib treatment. The CDR3 here is CASSSMWDLQGTNYGYTF. The CDR3 region has the DNA TGTGCCAGCAGCTCCATGTGGGATCTCCAGGGGACTAACTATGGCTACACCTTC.